Below are 14 T cell receptor beta chains sequenced from a single sample in a study of CXCR3-negative and CXCR3-positive naive CD8 T cells. Preparation of TRB cDNA libraries relied on 5' RACE carrying UMI labels. Using the 5' RACE reads, TCRdb records one entry per CDR3 protein without DNA. The sample table sets out 20,000 to 30,000 distinct CDR3 sequences. Sequencing used naive CXCR3- CD8+ T cells from blood. As to subset: CD45RO-CCR7+CD27+CD95- naive CD8+ T cells lacking CXCR3 (TNR3-). These receptors came from a human donor in good health. Some clones in this sample may be carry-over from other donors' samples.

The CDR3 loop reads CAISPRLAGGKNTGELFF. The V call is TRBV10-3, the J call TRBJ2-2; TCRdb's D call of TRBD2 is untestable without DNA. The V gene's germline CDR1 is ENHRY and CDR2 SYGVKD. The CDR3 totals 18 residues.

The rearrangement joins TRBV7-9 to TRBJ2-1; the D gene TCRdb calls, TRBD1, cannot be checked with no DNA. Germline V gene lookup returns CDR1 SEHNR and CDR2 FQNEAQ (reference sequence). CDR3 length: 15 amino acids. CDR3: CASAMGDRLDNEQFF.

J is TRBJ1-1 and V is TRBV6-2 or TRBV6-3. The CDR3 sequence is 15 residues long. Per the germline V gene, CDR1 is MNHEY and CDR2 is SVGEGT. The CDR3 sequence: CASTEENLMNTEAFF.

The genes are TRBV29-1 and TRBJ1-1; absent DNA, TCRdb's TRBD1 call cannot be checked. The CDR3 sequence is 12 residues long. CDR1 is SQVTM and CDR2 is ANQGSEA in the germline V gene. This CDR3 reads CSVDRGGPEAFF.

The chain recombines TRBV29-1 with TRBJ2-5. The length of the CDR3 is 13 residues. Looked up from germline, CDR1 is SQVTM and CDR2 is ANQGSEA. CDR3 residues: CSVVIVLEETQYF.

The J gene is TRBJ1-4, the V gene TRBV4-1. CDR3 length equals 15 residues. Per the germline V gene, CDR1 is MGHRA and CDR2 is YSYEKL. CDR3 in amino acids: CASSQVAQGGEKLFF.

The J gene is TRBJ1-4, the V gene TRBV12-5; the TRBD1 assignment by TCRdb is unverifiable without DNA. The CDR3 is 15 amino acids. Germline V CDR1 and CDR2: LGHNT, FRNRAP. The CDR3 sequence: CASGLPPFSEEKLFF.

The chain has TRBV5-6 and TRBJ2-4; there is no DNA to check the TCRdb D call of TRBD1. There are 15 residues in the CDR3. The germline V gene encodes CDR1 SGHDT and CDR2 YYEEEE. The CDR3 sequence is CASNLGGQGQNIQYF.

V usage is TRBV12-3 or TRBV12-4 and J usage is TRBJ2-5; there is no DNA to check the TCRdb D call of TRBD2. The CDR3 spans 15 residues. CDR3 residues: CASSLWSGIQETQYF.

The chain uses TRBV15 and TRBJ2-7; lacking DNA, the TRBD2 call made by TCRdb goes unchecked. Germline lookup yields CDR1 LNHNV and CDR2 YYDKDF (reference sequence). There are 13 residues in the CDR3. The CDR3 region is CATSVSGTYEQYF.

The CDR3 region is CSVGVRGELFF. This chain joins TRBV29-1 and TRBJ1-4; as DNA is missing, the TRBD1 call by TCRdb cannot be tested. This CDR3 region has 11 residues. Looked up from germline, CDR1 is SQVTM and CDR2 is ANQGSEA. Filled out from reference TRBV29-1 and TRBJ1-4, the complete variable domain reads SAVISQKPSRDICQRGTSLTIQCQVDSQVTMMFWYRQQPGQSLTLIATANQGSEATYESGFVIDKFPISRPNLTFSTLTVSNMSPEDSSIYLCSVGVRGELFFGSGTQLSVL.

J is TRBJ1-2 and V is TRBV20-1; TCRdb indicates TRBD1, and absent DNA this call remains unverified. CDR3 size: 11 residues. CDR1 is DFQATT and CDR2 is SNEGSKA in the germline V gene (reference sequence). The chain's CDR3 is CSAKAGVGYTF.

The chain recombines TRBV4-1 with TRBJ2-1; TCRdb selects TRBD2, and the lack of DNA leaves this call unchecked. CDR3 length: 20 amino acids. Per germline, CDR1 MGHRA and CDR2 YSYEKL. The CDR3 region is CASSAVPGLAGGPSYNERFF.

This chain uses TRBV10-3 with TRBJ2-7; TCRdb gives TRBD1 as the D gene, but with no DNA this cannot be confirmed. The CDR3 runs to 15 residues. Germline V gives CDR1 ENHRY, CDR2 SYGVKD. The CDR3 spells CAISDPKTGKDEQYF.